This record covers a single T cell receptor (beta chain). The sample is drawn from a study of technical replicates of blood from a handful of donors. Germline CDR1 and CDR2: SNHLY and FYNNEI. The CDR3 consists of 11 residues. The V end lost 4 bases, the J end lost 5 bases, and 3 bases lay between the germline ends. Method: immunoSEQ multiplex PCR; TCRdb's copy keeps in-frame clones and lacks some. The repertoire holds 82,000 or so clones, with 95% to 96% as singletons. The sequencing sample was made of T cells isolated from PBMCs. The gene calls are TRBV2 and TRBJ2-1; D uncertain. The TCR sequence derives from a human donor in good health. CDR3 in DNA: TGTGCCAGCAGTGCAAACAATGAGCAGTTCTTC. Its translation: CASSANNEQFF. Based on the CDR3 plus reference TRBV2 and TRBJ2-1, the full variable domain is EPEVTQTPSHQVTQMGQEVILRCVPISNHLYFYWYRQILGQKVEFLVSFYNNEISEKSEIFDDQFSVERPDGSNFTLKIRSTKLEDSAMYFCASSANNEQFFGPGTRLTVL.